Reported below is one TCR beta chain. V was clipped by 2 bases and J by 2 bases, with 10 bases between them. CDR3 length: 14 amino acids. Germline-derived CDR1 and CDR2 are SGHNT and YYREEE (reference sequence). The data were obtained in a study of blood T cell repertoires in COVID-19. Overall study context: T cells, B-cell-depleted T cells, or PBMCs provided the cDNA or gDNA that served as material.

The repertoire was sequenced with immunoSEQ multiplex PCR; TCRdb's copy has only in-frame clones and lacks some. The profile covers around 290,000 clones, with 89% appearing a single time and approximately 1.5% taken by the ten largest. This TCR derives from a middle-aged woman who had recovered from COVID-19. Sequencing was done on a sample of PBMCs or T cells enriched from blood (not recorded which). The rearrangement joins TRBV5-4 to TRBJ1-2; tentatively, D is TRBD1 (6 bases). CDR3 nucleotides: TGTGCCAGCAGCTTAGGACAGCAAAACTATGGCTACACCTTC. It codes for CASSLGQQNYGYTF. The full variable domain, with the rest looked up from reference TRBV5-4 and TRBJ1-2, is ETGVTQSPTHLIKTRGQQVTLRCSSQSGHNTVSWYQQALGQGPQFIFQYYREEENGRGNFPPRFSGLQFPNYSSELNVNALELDDSALYLCASSLGQQNYGYTFGSGTRLTVV.